The 9 T cell receptor beta chains given below trace back to one sample, sequenced in a study of radiotherapy plus CTLA-4 blockade in lung cancer. TCRdb's copy holds only in-frame clones and misses some; the assay was immunoSEQ multiplex PCR. The table includes about 66,000 clones, approximately 80% detected once. Sample: peripheral blood, taken from a patient treated with radiotherapy plus ipilimumab. These receptors were obtained from a human donor with non-small cell lung cancer who had a partial response to radiotherapy plus ipilimumab.

The chain employs TRBV7-9 and TRBJ2-7, with a weak D call TRBD2 (6 bases). The CDR3 is made up of 17 amino acids. The V end was cut by 1 base, the J end by 8 bases, with 24 bases between. CDR1 and CDR2 (germline): SEHNR, FQNEAQ (reference sequence). CDR3 loop: CASSLGRGAPLYLKQYF. For the CDR3, the DNA is TGTGCCAGCAGCTTAGGGAGGGGTGCTCCACTCTACTTAAAGCAGTACTTC.

CDR3 in DNA: TGTGCCAGCAGTCCTAATGCGGGAGCTTCTTCAGATACGCAGTATTTT. Translated, it gives CASSPNAGASSDTQYF. J is TRBJ2-3 and V is TRBV28, with TRBD2 matching over 7 bases. The CDR3 totals 16 residues. The germline V gene encodes CDR1 MDHEN and CDR2 SYDVKM. V was clipped by 5 bases and J by 4 bases; unmatched bases: 12.

The count of this clone is one. The chain links TRBV5-5 to TRBJ2-1; unclear D gene. The CDR3 extends over 13 amino acids. The germline V and J ends were trimmed by 0 bases and 7 bases, with 8 bases remaining between them. The germline CDR1 and CDR2 sequences are SGHKS and YYEKEE (reference sequence). The CDR3 protein is CASSLAVRNEQFF. In DNA form, the CDR3 reads TGTGCCAGCAGCTTGGCGGTCAGGAATGAGCAGTTCTTC.

The chain carries TRBV5-1 and TRBJ2-5, with D perhaps matching TRBD2 (6 bases). The CDR3 spans 15 residues. V was clipped by 0 bases and J by 0 bases, with 9 bases between them. Germline CDR1 SGHRS, CDR2 YFSETQ. CDR3 sequence: CASSLAPGDQETQYF. The CDR3 DNA reads TGCGCCAGCAGCTTGGCCCCGGGAGACCAAGAGACCCAGTACTTC.

This chain connects TRBV30 to TRBJ2-2; D possibly corresponds to TRBD1 (6 bases). The CDR3 length is 15 residues. Germline V gene data show CDR1 as GTSNPN and CDR2 as SVGIG (reference sequence). Trimming cost V 2 bases and J 6 bases, with 16 bases left between them. The CDR3 bases are TGTGCCTGGAGTAGGCCGGGACACCGAGCCGGGGAGCTGTTTTTT. The encoded protein is CAWSRPGHRAGELFF.

V is TRBV5-5 and J is TRBJ2-7; 13 nucleotides match TRBD2. After removal of 5 bases from V and 2 bases from J, the junction contained 4 bases not matched to a gene. Germline CDR1 reads SGHKS; CDR2 reads YYEKEE (reference sequence). The CDR3 sequence is 15 residues long. The CDR3 DNA sequence: TGTGCCAGCAGTTCGGGACTAGCGGGGCCCTACGAGCAGTACTTC. It encodes CASSSGLAGPYEQYF.

This clone was detected once. This rearrangement joins TRBV7-3 to TRBJ2-7, with TRBD2 matching over 12 bases. Germline CDR1 reads SGHTA; CDR2 reads FQGTGA. The V segment lost 4 bases and the J segment 3 bases; nucleotides outside the gene matches: 1. The CDR3 spans 14 residues. CDR3 coding DNA: TGTGCCAGCAGCTCGACTAGCGGGAGCTACGAGCAGTACTTC. Residues: CASSSTSGSYEQYF. Filled out from reference TRBV7-3 and TRBJ2-7, the complete variable domain reads GAGVSQTPSNKVTEKGKYVELRCDPISGHTALYWYRQSLGQGPEFLIYFQGTGAADDSGLPNDRFFAVRPEGSVSTLKIQRTERGDSAVYLCASSSTSGSYEQYFGPGTRLTVT.

The chain has TRBV5-4 and TRBJ2-7; the D gene is possibly TRBD1 (6 bases). In germline, CDR1 is SGHNT, CDR2 YYREEE (reference sequence). This CDR3 has 13 residues. V lost 4 bases to trimming and J lost 2 bases, with 10 bases between them. The CDR3 loop is CASSGQYAYEQYF. In DNA form, the CDR3 reads TGTGCCAGCAGCGGACAGTACGCCTACGAGCAGTACTTC.

The chain recombines TRBV2 with TRBJ1-4, with D possibly being TRBD1 (5 bases). The CDR3 runs to 15 residues. Trimming stripped 4 bases from V and 0 bases from J, with 9 bases between. Germline V lookup: CDR1 SNHLY, CDR2 FYNNEI. DNA of the CDR3: TGTGCCAGCAGTGGACAGTCGCCAACTAATGAAAAACTGTTTTTT. This sequence encodes CASSGQSPTNEKLFF.